Listed here are 5 T cell receptor beta chains from one sample, sequenced in a study of T cells in Graves' hyperthyroidism and ophthalmopathy. Researchers took RNA transcripts and amplified the TCR beta CDR3 regions from them. TCR CDR3 underwent first-round RT-PCR with the HTBI primer set. TCRdb fed the multiplex PCR reads into MiXCR, producing one record per CDR3 protein. The table has roughly 170,000 distinct CDR3 sequences, less than 10% seen once. The sample was blood. The source is a young woman with Graves' hyperthyroidism that later progressed to Graves' ophthalmopathy.

This clonotype was found many times. V gene TRBV5-1 combines with J gene TRBJ2-7; D may be TRBD1 (7 bases). CDR1 and CDR2 from the germline V gene are SGHRS and YFSETQ. This CDR3 spans 17 amino acids. V lost 5 bases and J lost 3, with 24 bases in between. CDR3 nucleotide sequence: TGCGCCAGCAGTTCACCCCGCCGCGGGACAGAGTTCTACGAGCAGTACTTC. Amino acid sequence: CASSSPRRGTEFYEQYF.

This clonotype was counted ten times or more. The V call is TRBV4-1, the J call TRBJ2-7; 9 nucleotides agree with TRBD1. Germline CDR1 reads MGHRA; CDR2 reads YSYEKL. This CDR3 contains 16 residues. After removal of 7 bases from V and 1 base from J, the junction contained 11 bases not matched to a gene. CDR3 sequence: CASTEISGQGSYEQYF. CDR3 DNA: TGCGCCAGCACCGAGATATCGGGACAGGGATCCTACGAGCAGTACTTC.

This clonotype came up many times. This chain links TRBV20-1 with TRBJ1-5, with TRBD1 matching over 8 bases. Germline V gene sequence: CDR1 DFQATT, CDR2 SNEGSKA (reference sequence). With 3 bases clipped from V and 1 base from J, the junction kept 2 bases outside the gene matches. The CDR3 is 14 amino acids. DNA of the CDR3: TGCAGTGCTAGGACAGGGGCAAGCAATCAGCCCCAGCATTTT. As protein: CSARTGASNQPQHF.

In this sample, this clonotype turned up many times. The chain couples TRBV27 to TRBJ1-2; D uncertain. The CDR3 has 14 residues. Trimming shortened V by 2 bases and J by 4 bases, and 11 bases separated the two germline ends. CDR1 MNHEY and CDR2 SMNVEV come from the germline V gene (reference sequence). The CDR3 DNA reads as TGTGCCAGCAGTTTAGGGCCAGGAGCCTATGGCTACACCTTC. Its protein is CASSLGPGAYGYTF.

This clonotype was observed many times. The chain has TRBV2 and TRBJ1-1, with a possible D match to TRBD1 (6 bases). The CDR3 is 11 residues long. Trimming took off 2 bases at V and 10 bases at J, with 8 bases between the two ends. Germline assignment: CDR1 SNHLY and CDR2 FYNNEI. The CDR3 coding sequence is TGTGCCAGCAGTGAAAGGGGGACAGCTTTCTTT. Translation: CASSERGTAFF.